This entry describes one TCR beta chain. Antigen: not known. Every subset had its genomic DNA shared out evenly among several immunoSEQ plates. Profiling relied on immunoSEQ multiplex PCR, and the TCRdb table lists in-frame clones only, not all of them. Counted here are 2.5 million or so clones, around 90% occurring once; the ten biggest clones make up over 0.12%. The data are from a study of shared clonotypes between healthy human individuals. Points from the study as a whole: Non-shared clonotypes displayed generation probabilities falling below those of clonotypes present in all four donors. The naive CD4 repertoires of a handful of donors were compared, and around 4.7% of clonotypes were shared.

In germline, CDR1 is SEHNR, CDR2 FQNEAQ (reference sequence). The CDR3 is made up of 13 amino acids. The germline V and J ends were trimmed by 1 base and 7 bases, with 10 bases remaining between them. J is TRBJ1-2 and V is TRBV7-9; no reliable D call. The specimen was naive CD4+ T cells sorted from blood. Subset denoted: CD45RA+ positively selected. This TCR derives from a man aged 18 to 30 in good health. CDR3 loop: CASSLDFGPGYTF. CDR3 DNA sequence: TGTGCCAGCAGCTTAGATTTTGGGCCTGGCTACACCTTC.